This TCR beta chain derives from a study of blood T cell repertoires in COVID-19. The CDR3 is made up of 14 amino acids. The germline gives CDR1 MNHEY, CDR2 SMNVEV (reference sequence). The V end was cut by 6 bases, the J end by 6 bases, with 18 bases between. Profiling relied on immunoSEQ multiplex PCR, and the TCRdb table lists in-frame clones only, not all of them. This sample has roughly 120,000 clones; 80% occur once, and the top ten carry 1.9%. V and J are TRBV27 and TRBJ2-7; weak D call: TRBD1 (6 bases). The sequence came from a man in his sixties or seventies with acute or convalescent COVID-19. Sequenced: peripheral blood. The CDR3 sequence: CASSRSQGAGEQYF. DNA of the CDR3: TGTGCCAGCAGCCGGTCACAGGGAGCCGGCGAGCAGTACTTC.